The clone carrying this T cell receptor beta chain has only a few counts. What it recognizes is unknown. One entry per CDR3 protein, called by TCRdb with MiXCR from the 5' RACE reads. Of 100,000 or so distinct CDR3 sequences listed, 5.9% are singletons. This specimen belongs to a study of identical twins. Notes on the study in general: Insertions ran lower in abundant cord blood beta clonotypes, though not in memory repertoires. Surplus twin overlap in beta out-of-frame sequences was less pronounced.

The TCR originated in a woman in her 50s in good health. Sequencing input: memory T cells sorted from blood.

CDR3 in DNA: TGTGCCAGCACCCGACAGGACAGGAATCAGCCCCAGCATTTT. It translates to CASTRQDRNQPQHF. This chain connects TRBV6-2 or TRBV6-3 to TRBJ1-5; 7 positions agree with TRBD1. CDR3 length: 14 amino acids. Germline lookup yields CDR1 MNHEY and CDR2 SVGEGT. J was trimmed by 4 bases and V by 7 bases; bases with no gene match: 7.